The clone carrying this T cell receptor (beta chain) appeared once. This specimen belongs to a study of cytomegalovirus exposure and HLA in healthy donors. Amplification used 60 Vbeta primers and 13 Jbeta primers. The protocol was immunoSEQ multiplex PCR, while the TCRdb copy is restricted to in-frame clones and leaves out a portion. The table includes 190,000 or so clones, about four fifths detected once. The specimen sequenced was PBMCs. The sequence derives from a girl aged 5-17 years in good health and CMV-seropositive.

Here the CDR3 reads CASSSPTERGGGDTQYF. DNA of the CDR3: TGTGCCAGCAGTTCTCCTACTGAGCGGGGGGGCGGAGATACGCAGTATTTT. This sequence joins TRBV27 and TRBJ2-3, with 10 bases aligning to TRBD2. Germline V gives CDR1 MNHEY, CDR2 SMNVEV (reference sequence). The CDR3 sequence is 17 residues long. V dropped 4 bases and J dropped 5; count of bases not matched to a gene: 12.